This T cell receptor (beta chain) came from a study of blood T cell repertoires in COVID-19. During active infection, Seattle patients enrolled and were then monitored through disease. Libraries were prepared by immunoSEQ multiplex PCR; TCRdb keeps only in-frame clonotypes and omits some of them. The sample has a few hundred thousand clones, almost 90% seen once. With 5 bases clipped from V and 4 bases from J, the junction kept 12 bases outside the gene matches. CDR1 SGHVS and CDR2 FQNEAQ come from the germline V gene. CDR3 size: 17 residues. This clonotype was obtained from a woman aged 30 to 39 with COVID-19, enrolled during active disease. The gene calls are TRBV7-8 and TRBJ1-5; TRBD1 agrees at 9 bases. Sequencing input: peripheral blood. In DNA, the CDR3 is TGTGCCAGCAGCGACACAGGGGGCCGGTTGTTTAATCAGCCCCAGCATTTT. Its protein product is CASSDTGGRLFNQPQHF.